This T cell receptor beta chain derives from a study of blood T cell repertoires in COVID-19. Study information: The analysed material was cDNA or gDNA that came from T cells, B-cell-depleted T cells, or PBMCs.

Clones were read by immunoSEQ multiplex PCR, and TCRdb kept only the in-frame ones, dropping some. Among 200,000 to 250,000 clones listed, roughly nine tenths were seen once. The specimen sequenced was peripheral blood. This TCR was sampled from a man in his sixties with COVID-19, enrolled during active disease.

The CDR3 loop is CASSTRGANVLTF. CDR3 nucleotides: TGTGCCAGCAGCACCCGGGGGGCCAACGTCCTGACTTTC. V and J are TRBV3-1 (or the pseudogene TRBV3-2) and TRBJ2-6; D gene ambiguous. CDR1 and CDR2 from the germline V gene are LGHDT and YNNKEL (reference sequence). This CDR3 region has 13 residues. V gave up 5 bases and J gave up 4 bases, with 6 bases separating them.